The 7 T cell receptor beta chains presented below share a single source sample, sequenced in a study of shared T cell receptors in the human thymus. The table came from immunoSEQ multiplex PCR; TCRdb's copy has only in-frame clones and leaves some out. The table lists some 640,000 clones, more than 75% of them singletons. These data were also filed under a second study, of human thymus T cells.

Sequenced input: thymocytes. These receptors came from a boy under three years old with a congenital heart defect.

The chain carries TRBV6-5 and TRBJ1-2, with D perhaps TRBD1 (5 bases). V was shortened by 5 bases and J by 4 bases, with 14 bases between the two germline ends. CDR3 size: 14 residues. Germline V lookup: CDR1 MNHEY, CDR2 SVGAGI. The DNA of the CDR3 is TGTGCCAGCAGTCCCCTCAGGGCGCCCTATGGCTACACCTTC. This encodes CASSPLRAPYGYTF.

The chain joins TRBV15 to TRBJ2-7; 10 bases are shared with TRBD1. V shed 4 bases and J 3 bases; nucleotides not matched to a gene: 3. CDR1 and CDR2 (germline): LNHNV, YYDKDF (reference sequence). The CDR3 is 14 residues long. CDR3 sequence (DNA): TGTGCCACCAGCAAACGGACAGGGGGCTACGAGCAGTACTTC. Translated: CATSKRTGGYEQYF.

The chain uses TRBV29-1 and TRBJ2-1, with a weak D call TRBD1 (5 bases). The germline V gene encodes CDR1 SQVTM and CDR2 ANQGSEA. The CDR3 contains 14 residues. V lost 3 bases, J lost 2 bases, and 11 bases lay in between. The CDR3: CSVDLPGPYNEQFF. The CDR3 coding sequence is TGCAGCGTTGACTTGCCAGGGCCCTACAATGAGCAGTTCTTC.

J is TRBJ2-3 and V is TRBV28; 8 bases are a match to TRBD2. In germline, CDR1 is MDHEN, CDR2 SYDVKM. This CDR3 spans 16 amino acids. V dropped 2 bases and J dropped 5; count of bases not matched to a gene: 9. The CDR3, as DNA: TGTGCCAGCAGTTTAAGGGGTAGCGGGGTGGAAGATACGCAGTATTTT. This gives the protein CASSLRGSGVEDTQYF.

This clone was seen only once. The chain combines TRBV15 with TRBJ1-2; a weak D match, TRBD1 (5 bases). The CDR3 is 17 amino acids. Germline V lookup: CDR1 LNHNV, CDR2 YYDKDF (reference sequence). Deletions cut 0 bases from V and 6 bases from J, with 20 bases between. CDR3 DNA sequence: TGTGCCACCAGCAGAGACAAAGTTTCGATCGGGGGTAATGGCTACACCTTC. Translated: CATSRDKVSIGGNGYTF.

The CDR3 coding sequence is TGTGCCACCAGCAGGGGGGGGACAGGGGATTGTGGCTACACCTTC. Its translation: CATSRGGTGDCGYTF. This rearrangement joins TRBV15 to TRBJ1-2, with 10 bases identical to TRBD1. After removal of 3 bases from V and 7 bases from J, the junction contained 8 bases not matched to a gene. This CDR3 contains 15 residues. Germline CDR1 is LNHNV and CDR2 is YYDKDF (reference sequence).

The CDR3 DNA reads TGTGCCAGCAGCCAAGATCCCCAACAGGGGACGTCCTACGAGCAGTACTTC. As protein: CASSQDPQQGTSYEQYF. The V and J genes are TRBV14 and TRBJ2-7; 7 positions agree with TRBD1. The V gene's germline CDR1 is SGHDN and CDR2 FVKESK. The CDR3 has 17 amino acids. J gave up 1 base and V 0 bases, and 9 bases lay outside the gene matches.